This T cell receptor beta chain was identified during a study of cytomegalovirus exposure and HLA in healthy donors. About the study: The roughly 120 validation repertoires, a later analysis reported, used the same platform as the roughly 610 first-cohort repertoires.

Findings of the study overall: More than 150 TCR beta chains were listed as cytomegalovirus-associated.

Donors were drawn from the approximately 130-subject validation cohort, separate from the approximately 640-subject first cohort. The table came from immunoSEQ multiplex PCR; TCRdb's copy has only in-frame clones and leaves some out. Of some 180,000 clones listed, approximately 89% are singletons. In the case of this clone: Its antigen is undetermined.

V was shortened by 5 bases and J by 4 bases, with 12 bases between the two germline ends. CDR3 length: 14 amino acids. Germline V gene sequence: CDR1 SEHNR, CDR2 FQNEAQ (reference sequence). This receptor was taken from a man aged 25 to 45 in good health and CMV-seropositive. This chain links TRBV7-9 with TRBJ2-1; D uncertain. Sequencing was carried out using PBMCs. The CDR3 is CASSPQWAYNEQFF. As DNA, the CDR3 is TGTGCCAGCAGCCCCCAATGGGCGTACAATGAGCAGTTCTTC.